Detailed here is one TCR beta chain. This CDR3 spans 14 amino acids. V shed 3 bases, J shed 2 bases, and the junction held 3 bases outside the gene matches. From germline, CDR1 is PRHDT and CDR2 FYEKMQ (reference sequence). The source of the sample is a study of blood T cell repertoires in COVID-19. Study in general: Whether acute or convalescent, the COVID-19 samples came from the United States, Italy and Spain. The analysed material was cDNA or gDNA that came from T cells, B-cell-depleted T cells, or PBMCs.

Produced via immunoSEQ multiplex PCR; TCRdb's table is partial and in-frame only. The sample includes some 240,000 clones, 75% to 85% seen only once; the top ten take less than 6%. Sequenced material: peripheral blood. The V and J genes are TRBV13 and TRBJ2-5; 7 nucleotides match TRBD1. The origin of this receptor is a woman aged 70-85 years with COVID-19, enrolled during active disease. CDR3 residues: CASSFPGQQETQYF. In DNA, the CDR3 is TGTGCCAGCAGCTTCCCGGGACAGCAAGAGACCCAGTACTTC.